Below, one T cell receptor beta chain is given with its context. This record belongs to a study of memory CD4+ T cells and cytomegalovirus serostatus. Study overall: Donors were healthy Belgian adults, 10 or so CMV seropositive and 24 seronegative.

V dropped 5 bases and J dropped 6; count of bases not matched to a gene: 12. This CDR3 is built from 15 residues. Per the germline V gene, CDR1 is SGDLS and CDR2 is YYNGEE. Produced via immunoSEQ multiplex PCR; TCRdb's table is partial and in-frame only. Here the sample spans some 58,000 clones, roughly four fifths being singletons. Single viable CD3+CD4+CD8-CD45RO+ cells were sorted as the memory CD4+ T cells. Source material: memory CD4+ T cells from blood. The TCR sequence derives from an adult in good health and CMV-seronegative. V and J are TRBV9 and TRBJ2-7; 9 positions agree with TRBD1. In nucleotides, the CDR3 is TGTGCCAGCAGTCTCACCCCGGGACAGGGTCCCGAGCAGTACTTC. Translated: CASSLTPGQGPEQYF.